This T cell receptor beta chain was identified during a study of T cells after yellow fever vaccination. Study at large: Fractions of limited cellularity were prepared by means of SMART-Seq v4 Ultra Low Input.

V shed 4 bases and J shed 4 bases, with 12 bases lying between them. This CDR3 has 14 amino acids. Germline CDR1 and CDR2: MGHRA and YSYEKL. This clonotype appeared many times. TCRdb used MiXCR to reprocess the 5' RACE reads, holding one entry per CDR3 protein. Of some 250,000 distinct CDR3 sequences listed, over 3% were seen once; the top ten hold about a fifth. The clonotype was recovered from a man between 18 and 35 years old who received the YFV17D yellow fever vaccine. Specimen: PBMCs, collected 15 days after the yellow fever booster vaccination. The J gene is TRBJ2-3, the V gene TRBV4-1; no clear D gene. This CDR3 is CASSLRDRADTQYF. CDR3 coding DNA: TGCGCCAGCAGCCTGCGCGATCGCGCAGATACGCAGTATTTT.